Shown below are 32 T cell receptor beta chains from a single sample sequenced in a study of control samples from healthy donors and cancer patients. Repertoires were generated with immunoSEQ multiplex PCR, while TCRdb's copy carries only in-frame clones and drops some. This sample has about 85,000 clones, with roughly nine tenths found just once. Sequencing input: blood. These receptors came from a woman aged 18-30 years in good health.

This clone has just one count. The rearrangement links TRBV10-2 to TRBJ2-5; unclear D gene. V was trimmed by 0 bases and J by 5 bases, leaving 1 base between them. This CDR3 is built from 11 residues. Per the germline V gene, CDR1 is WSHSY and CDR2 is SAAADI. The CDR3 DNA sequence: TGCGCCAGCAGTGAGTCGGAGACCCAGTACTTC. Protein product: CASSESETQYF.

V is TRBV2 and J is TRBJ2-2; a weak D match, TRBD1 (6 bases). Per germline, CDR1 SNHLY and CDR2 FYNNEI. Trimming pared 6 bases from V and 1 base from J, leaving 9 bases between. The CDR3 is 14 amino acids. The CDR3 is CASREQGNTGELFF. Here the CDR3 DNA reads TGTGCCAGCAGGGAACAGGGGAACACCGGGGAGCTGTTTTTT.

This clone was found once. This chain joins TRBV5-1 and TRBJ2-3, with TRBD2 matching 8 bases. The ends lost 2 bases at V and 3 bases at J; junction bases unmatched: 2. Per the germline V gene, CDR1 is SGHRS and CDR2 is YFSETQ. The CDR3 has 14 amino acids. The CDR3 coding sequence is TGCGCCAGCAGCTTTTCGGGGGGGACAGATACGCAGTATTTT. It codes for CASSFSGGTDTQYF.

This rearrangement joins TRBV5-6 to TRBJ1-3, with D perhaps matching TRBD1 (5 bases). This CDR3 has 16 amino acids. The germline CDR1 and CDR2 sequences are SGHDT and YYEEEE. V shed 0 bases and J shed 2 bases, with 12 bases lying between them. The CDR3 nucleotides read TGTGCCAGCAGCTTGGACCGTAGGGGAGCTGGAAACACCATATATTTT. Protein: CASSLDRRGAGNTIYF.

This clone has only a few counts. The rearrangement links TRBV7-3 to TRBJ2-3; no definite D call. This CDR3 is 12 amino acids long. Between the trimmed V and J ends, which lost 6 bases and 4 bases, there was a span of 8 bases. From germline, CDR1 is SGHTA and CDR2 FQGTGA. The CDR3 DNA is TGTGCCAGCAGTCTCGACTCAGATACGCAGTATTTT. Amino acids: CASSLDSDTQYF. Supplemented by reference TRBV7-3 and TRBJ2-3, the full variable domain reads GAGVSQTPSNKVTEKGKYVELRCDPISGHTALYWYRQSLGQGPEFLIYFQGTGAADDSGLPNDRFFAVRPEGSVSTLKIQRTERGDSAVYLCASSLDSDTQYFGPGTRLTVL.

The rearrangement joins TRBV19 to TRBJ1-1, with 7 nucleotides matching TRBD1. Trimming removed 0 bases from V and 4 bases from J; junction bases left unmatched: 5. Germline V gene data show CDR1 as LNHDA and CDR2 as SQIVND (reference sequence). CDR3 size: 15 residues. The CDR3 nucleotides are TGTGCCAGTAGTATAGAGAGGACAGGTTCCACTGAAGCTTTCTTT. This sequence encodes CASSIERTGSTEAFF.

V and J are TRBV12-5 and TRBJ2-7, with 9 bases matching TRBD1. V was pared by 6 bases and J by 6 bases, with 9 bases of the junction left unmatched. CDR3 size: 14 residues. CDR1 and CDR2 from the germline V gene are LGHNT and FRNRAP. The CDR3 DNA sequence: TGTGCTAGTGGCCTGGGACAGGGTTTTTCCGAGCAGTACTTC. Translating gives CASGLGQGFSEQYF.

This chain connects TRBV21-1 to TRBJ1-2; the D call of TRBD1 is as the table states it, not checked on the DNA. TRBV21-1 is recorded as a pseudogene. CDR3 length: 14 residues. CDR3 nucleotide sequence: TGTGCCAGCAGCAAAGGGGATAGGGGGCTTGGCTACACCTTC. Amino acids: CASSKGDRGLGYTF.

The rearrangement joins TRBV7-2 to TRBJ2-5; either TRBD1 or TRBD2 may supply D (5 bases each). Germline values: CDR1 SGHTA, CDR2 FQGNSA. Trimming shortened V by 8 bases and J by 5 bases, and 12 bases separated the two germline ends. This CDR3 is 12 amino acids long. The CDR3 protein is CASGGAAETQYF. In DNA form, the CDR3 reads TGTGCCAGCGGGGGAGCCGCGGAGACCCAGTACTTC.

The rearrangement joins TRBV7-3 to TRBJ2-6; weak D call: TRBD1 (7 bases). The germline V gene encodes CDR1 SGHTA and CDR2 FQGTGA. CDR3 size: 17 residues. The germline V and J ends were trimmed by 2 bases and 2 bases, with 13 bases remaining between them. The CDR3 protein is CASSLGPRGAGANVLTF. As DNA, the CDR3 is TGTGCCAGCAGCTTAGGACCCAGGGGGGCTGGGGCCAACGTCCTGACTTTC. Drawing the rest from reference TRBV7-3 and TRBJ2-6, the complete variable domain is GAGVSQTPSNKVTEKGKYVELRCDPISGHTALYWYRQSLGQGPEFLIYFQGTGAADDSGLPNDRFFAVRPEGSVSTLKIQRTERGDSAVYLCASSLGPRGAGANVLTFGAGSRLTVL.

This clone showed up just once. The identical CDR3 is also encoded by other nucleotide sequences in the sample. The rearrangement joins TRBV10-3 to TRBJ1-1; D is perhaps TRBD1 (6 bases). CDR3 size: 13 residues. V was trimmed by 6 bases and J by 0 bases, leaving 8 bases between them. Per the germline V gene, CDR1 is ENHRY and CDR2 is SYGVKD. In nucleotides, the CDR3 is TGTGCCATCAGGCAGGGGTTGAACACTGAAGCTTTCTTT. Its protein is CAIRQGLNTEAFF.

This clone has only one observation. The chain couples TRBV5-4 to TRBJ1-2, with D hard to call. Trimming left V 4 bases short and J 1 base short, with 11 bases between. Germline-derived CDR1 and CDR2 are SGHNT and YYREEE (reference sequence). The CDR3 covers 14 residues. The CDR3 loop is CASSPVRGNYGYTF. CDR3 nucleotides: TGTGCCAGCAGCCCAGTTCGCGGTAACTATGGCTACACCTTC. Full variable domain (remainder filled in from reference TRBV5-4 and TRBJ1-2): ETGVTQSPTHLIKTRGQQVTLRCSSQSGHNTVSWYQQALGQGPQFIFQYYREEENGRGNFPPRFSGLQFPNYSSELNVNALELDDSALYLCASSPVRGNYGYTFGSGTRLTVV.

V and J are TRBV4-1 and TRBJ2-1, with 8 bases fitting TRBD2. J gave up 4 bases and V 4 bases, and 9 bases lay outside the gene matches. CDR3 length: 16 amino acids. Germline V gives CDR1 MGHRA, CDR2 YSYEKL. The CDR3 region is CASSLVAGTGYNEQFF. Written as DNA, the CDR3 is TGCGCCAGCAGCCTAGTAGCGGGGACGGGGTACAATGAGCAGTTCTTC.

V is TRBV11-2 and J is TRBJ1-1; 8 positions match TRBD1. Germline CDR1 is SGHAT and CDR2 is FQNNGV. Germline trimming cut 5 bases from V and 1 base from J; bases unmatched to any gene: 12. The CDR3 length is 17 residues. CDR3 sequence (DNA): TGTGCCAGCAGCATCCGACAGGGGCAGGTGGGGAACACTGAAGCTTTCTTT. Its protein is CASSIRQGQVGNTEAFF.

The CDR3 spells CASSGVGLAGGPYNEQFF. In DNA, the CDR3 is TGTGCCAGCAGTGGGGTTGGACTAGCGGGGGGGCCGTACAATGAGCAGTTCTTC. The chain joins TRBV6-1 to TRBJ2-1; 15 bases are a match to TRBD2. The V gene's germline CDR1 is MNHNS and CDR2 SASEGT. J gave up 4 bases and V 4 bases, and 8 bases lay outside the gene matches. The CDR3 sequence is 18 residues long.

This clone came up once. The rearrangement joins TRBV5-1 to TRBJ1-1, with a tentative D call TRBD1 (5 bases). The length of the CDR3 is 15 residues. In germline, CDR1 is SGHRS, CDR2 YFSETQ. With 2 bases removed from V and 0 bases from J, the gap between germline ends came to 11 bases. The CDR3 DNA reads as TGCGCCAGCAGCTTCGGGGCGCCGATGAACACTGAAGCTTTCTTT. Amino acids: CASSFGAPMNTEAFF.

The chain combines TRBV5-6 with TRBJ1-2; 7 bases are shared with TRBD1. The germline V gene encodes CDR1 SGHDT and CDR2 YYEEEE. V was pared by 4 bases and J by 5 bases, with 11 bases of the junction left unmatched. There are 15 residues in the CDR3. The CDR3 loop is CASSHKDRDLYGYTF. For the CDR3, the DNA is TGTGCCAGCAGCCACAAAGACAGGGACTTATATGGCTACACCTTC.

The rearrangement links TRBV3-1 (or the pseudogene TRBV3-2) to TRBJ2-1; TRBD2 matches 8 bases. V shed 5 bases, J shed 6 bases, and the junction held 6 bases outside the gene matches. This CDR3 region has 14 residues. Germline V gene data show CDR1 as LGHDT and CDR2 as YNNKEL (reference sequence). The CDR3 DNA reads TGTGCCAGCAGCATCGGGGGGGTCGGCAATGAGCAGTTCTTC. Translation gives CASSIGGVGNEQFF.

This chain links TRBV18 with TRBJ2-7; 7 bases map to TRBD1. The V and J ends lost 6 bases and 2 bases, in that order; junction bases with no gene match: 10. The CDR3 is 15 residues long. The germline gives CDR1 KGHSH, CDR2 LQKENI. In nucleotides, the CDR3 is TGTGCCAGCTCGCCAAGGGACAGAATTACCTACGAGCAGTACTTC. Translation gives CASSPRDRITYEQYF.

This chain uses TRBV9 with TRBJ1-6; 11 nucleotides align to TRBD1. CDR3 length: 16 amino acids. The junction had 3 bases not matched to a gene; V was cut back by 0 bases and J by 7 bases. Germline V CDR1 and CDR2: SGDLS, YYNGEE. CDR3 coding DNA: TGTGCCAGCAGCGTAGATAGGGACAGGGGGAATTCACCCCTCCACTTT. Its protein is CASSVDRDRGNSPLHF.

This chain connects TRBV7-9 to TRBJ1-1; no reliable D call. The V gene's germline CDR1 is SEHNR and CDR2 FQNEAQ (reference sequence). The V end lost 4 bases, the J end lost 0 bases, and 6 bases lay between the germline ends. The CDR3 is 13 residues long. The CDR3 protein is CASSYSLNTEAFF. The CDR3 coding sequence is TGTGCCAGCAGCTATTCGTTGAACACTGAAGCTTTCTTT.

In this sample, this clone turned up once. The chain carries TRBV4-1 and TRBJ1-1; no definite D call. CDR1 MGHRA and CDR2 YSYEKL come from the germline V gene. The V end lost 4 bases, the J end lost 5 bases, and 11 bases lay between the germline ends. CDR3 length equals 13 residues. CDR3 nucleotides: TGCGCCAGCAGCCGATTACAAAGAACTGAAGCTTTCTTT. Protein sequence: CASSRLQRTEAFF.

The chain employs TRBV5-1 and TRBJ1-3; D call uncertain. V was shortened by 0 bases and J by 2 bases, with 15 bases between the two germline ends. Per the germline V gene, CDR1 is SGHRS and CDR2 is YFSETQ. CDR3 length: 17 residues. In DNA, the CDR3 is TGCGCCAGCAGCTTGGCCCCTAATCTTAGGGCTGGAAACACCATATATTTT. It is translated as CASSLAPNLRAGNTIYF.

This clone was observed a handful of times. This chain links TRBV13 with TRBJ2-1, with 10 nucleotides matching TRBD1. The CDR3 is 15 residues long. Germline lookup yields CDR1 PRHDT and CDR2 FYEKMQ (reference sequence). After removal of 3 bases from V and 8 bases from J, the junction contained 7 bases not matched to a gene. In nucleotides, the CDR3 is TGTGCCAGCAGCTTCCGGGACAGGGGCGTGGATGAGCAGTTCTTC. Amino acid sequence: CASSFRDRGVDEQFF.

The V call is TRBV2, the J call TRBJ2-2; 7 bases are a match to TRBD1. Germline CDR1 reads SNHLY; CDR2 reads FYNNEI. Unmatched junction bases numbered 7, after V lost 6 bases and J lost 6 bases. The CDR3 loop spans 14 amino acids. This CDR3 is CASRGQLVPGELFF. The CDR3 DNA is TGTGCCAGCAGGGGACAGTTAGTCCCCGGGGAGCTGTTTTTT.

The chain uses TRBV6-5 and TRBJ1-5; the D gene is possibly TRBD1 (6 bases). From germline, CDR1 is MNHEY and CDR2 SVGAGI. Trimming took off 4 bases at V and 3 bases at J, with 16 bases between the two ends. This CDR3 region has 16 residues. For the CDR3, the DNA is TGTGCCAGCAGTTTCGGTAGGGGGGAATCCAATCAGCCCCAGCATTTT. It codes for CASSFGRGESNQPQHF.

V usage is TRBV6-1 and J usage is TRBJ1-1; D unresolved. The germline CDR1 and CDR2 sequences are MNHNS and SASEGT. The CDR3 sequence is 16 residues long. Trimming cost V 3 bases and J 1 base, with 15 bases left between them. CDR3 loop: CASSDGSAGSNTEAFF. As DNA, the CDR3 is TGTGCCAGCAGTGATGGCAGCGCTGGCTCGAACACTGAAGCTTTCTTT.

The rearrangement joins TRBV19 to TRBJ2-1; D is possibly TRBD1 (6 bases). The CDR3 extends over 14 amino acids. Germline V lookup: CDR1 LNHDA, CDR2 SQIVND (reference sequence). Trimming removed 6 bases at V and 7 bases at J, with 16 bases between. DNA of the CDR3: TGTGCCAGTAGGAACACGACAGGACTTAATGAGCAGTTCTTC. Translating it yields CASRNTTGLNEQFF.

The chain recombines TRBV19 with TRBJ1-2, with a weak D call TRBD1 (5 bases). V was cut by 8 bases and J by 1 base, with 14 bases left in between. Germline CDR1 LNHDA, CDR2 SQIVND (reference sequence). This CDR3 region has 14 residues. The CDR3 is CASSRARDNYGYTF. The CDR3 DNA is TGTGCCAGTTCCCGGGCCAGGGATAACTATGGCTACACCTTC.

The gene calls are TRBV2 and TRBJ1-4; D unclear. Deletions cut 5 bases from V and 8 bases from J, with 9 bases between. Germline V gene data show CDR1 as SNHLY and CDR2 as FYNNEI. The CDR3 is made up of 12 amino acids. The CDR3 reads CASSLEEEKLFF. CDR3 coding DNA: TGTGCCAGCAGTCTAGAGGAGGAAAAACTGTTTTTT.

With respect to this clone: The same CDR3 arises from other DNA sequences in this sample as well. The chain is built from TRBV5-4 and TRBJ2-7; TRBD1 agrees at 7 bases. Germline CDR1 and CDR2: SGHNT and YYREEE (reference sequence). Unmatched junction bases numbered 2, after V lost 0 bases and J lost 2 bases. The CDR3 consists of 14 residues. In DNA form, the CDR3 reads TGTGCCAGCAGCTTGGGGGACAGACCCTACGAGCAGTACTTC. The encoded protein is CASSLGDRPYEQYF.

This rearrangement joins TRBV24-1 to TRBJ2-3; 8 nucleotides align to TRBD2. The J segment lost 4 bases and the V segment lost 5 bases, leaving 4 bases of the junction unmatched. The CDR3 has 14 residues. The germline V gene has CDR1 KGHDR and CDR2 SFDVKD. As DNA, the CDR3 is TGTGCCACCAGTGCCGGGGGGGCCCCAGATACGCAGTATTTT. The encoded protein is CATSAGGAPDTQYF.